The 5 T cell receptor beta chains given below trace back to one sample, sequenced in a study of neoadjuvant nivolumab and ipilimumab in lung cancer. The repertoire was sequenced with immunoSEQ multiplex PCR; TCRdb's copy has only in-frame clones and lacks some. This sample has over 45,000 clones, with around 89% found just once. This sample comprised blood, obtained before neoadjuvant nivolumab, alone or with ipilimumab. Source of these receptors: an adult with non-small cell lung cancer. Some clones in this sample may be carry-over from other donors' samples.

The V and J genes are TRBV25-1 and TRBJ2-5; 8 nucleotides line up with TRBD2. Germline-derived CDR1 and CDR2 are MGHDK and SYGVNS. The CDR3 loop spans 14 amino acids. Trimming cost V 4 bases and J 5 bases; bases outside gene matches: 6. Here the CDR3 reads CASSVSGGGETQYF. CDR3 sequence (DNA): TGTGCCAGCAGTGTAAGCGGGGGCGGGGAGACCCAGTACTTC.

The genes are TRBV5-1 and TRBJ2-7; the match to TRBD2 covers 10 bases. V trimming: 1 base; J trimming: 3 bases; junction bases outside the gene matches: 13. CDR3 length: 18 amino acids. Germline CDR1 reads SGHRS; CDR2 reads YFSETQ. The CDR3: CASSLMAPTSGVFYEQYF. Here the CDR3 DNA reads TGCGCCAGCAGCTTGATGGCCCCTACTAGCGGGGTTTTCTACGAGCAGTACTTC.

V gene TRBV29-1 combines with J gene TRBJ2-1; 11 bases agree with TRBD2. V gave up 7 bases and J gave up 7 bases; unmatched junction bases: 6. There are 13 residues in the CDR3. The V gene's germline CDR1 is SQVTM and CDR2 ANQGSEA. CDR3 in amino acids: CSAKRLAGNEQFF. The CDR3 DNA is TGCAGCGCCAAAAGACTAGCGGGGAATGAGCAGTTCTTC.

The V call is TRBV11-2, the J call TRBJ1-2, with D perhaps matching TRBD1 (5 bases). Germline CDR1 SGHAT, CDR2 FQNNGV. The CDR3 extends over 15 amino acids. V lost 6 bases and J 6 bases, leaving 20 bases between the germline ends. The CDR3 here is CASSPRDRQYDGYTF. Written as DNA, the CDR3 is TGTGCCAGCAGTCCGAGAGACAGACAATATGATGGCTACACCTTC. Variable domain in full (rest from reference TRBV11-2 and TRBJ1-2): EAGVAQSPRYKIIEKRQSVAFWCNPISGHATLYWYQQILGQGPKLLIQFQNNGVVDDSQLPKDRFSAERLKGVDSTLKIQPAKLEDSAVYLCASSPRDRQYDGYTFGSGTRLTVV.

The gene calls are TRBV18 and TRBJ1-4; no firm D call. V lost 2 bases, J lost 0 bases, and 4 bases lay in between. The CDR3 is 14 amino acids. Germline assignment: CDR1 KGHSH and CDR2 LQKENI. The CDR3 DNA sequence: TGTGCCAGCTCACCATTCGCAACTAATGAAAAACTGTTTTTT. Its protein product is CASSPFATNEKLFF.